Shown below are 19 T cell receptor beta chains from a single sample sequenced in a study of shared clonotypes between healthy human individuals. Method: immunoSEQ multiplex PCR; TCRdb's copy keeps in-frame clones and lacks some. The profile covers roughly 1.4 million clones, with 98% appearing a single time and about 0.35% taken by the ten largest. Sample: naive CD4+ T cells sorted from blood. Sample subset: CD45RA+ positively selected. The receptors originated from a man aged 25 to 40 in good health.

The chain joins TRBV10-3 to TRBJ2-7, with 14 bases identical to TRBD2. CDR1 is ENHRY and CDR2 is SYGVKD in the germline V gene. This CDR3 is 17 amino acids long. V lost 6 bases, J lost 6 bases, and 13 bases stayed unmatched. The CDR3 is CAISFSGLAGVGGEQYF. The CDR3, as DNA: TGTGCCATCAGCTTCTCGGGACTAGCGGGAGTGGGTGGCGAGCAGTACTTC.

CDR3: CASSDSVTGVSYEQYF. The CDR3 region has the DNA TGTGCCAGCAGTGACTCTGTGACAGGTGTAAGCTACGAGCAGTACTTC. V gene TRBV7-2 combines with J gene TRBJ2-7, with a possible D match to TRBD1 (6 bases). This CDR3 region has 16 residues. The V end lost 6 bases, the J end lost 3 bases, and 21 bases lay between the germline ends. CDR1 and CDR2 from the germline V gene are SGHTA and FQGNSA.

The chain recombines TRBV28 with TRBJ2-7; TRBD2 agrees at 11 bases. The CDR3 is 14 amino acids. The germline gives CDR1 MDHEN, CDR2 SYDVKM. V was pared by 5 bases and J by 4 bases, with 4 bases of the junction left unmatched. CDR3 in amino acids: CASSPLAGGYEQYF. DNA of the CDR3: TGTGCCAGCAGTCCCCTAGCGGGGGGTTACGAGCAGTACTTC.

The CDR3 region is CASSITSLTGTEQFF. In DNA form, the CDR3 reads TGTGCCAGTAGCATAACTAGCCTTACCGGTACTGAGCAGTTCTTC. The rearrangement joins TRBV19 to TRBJ2-1; D is possibly TRBD2 (6 bases). Germline CDR1 is LNHDA and CDR2 is SQIVND (reference sequence). V lost 6 bases, J lost 9 bases, and 21 bases lay in between. There are 15 residues in the CDR3.

The CDR3: CASSLPRTEAFF. Written as DNA, the CDR3 is TGTGCCAGCAGCTTACCGCGTACCGAAGCTTTCTTT. This chain joins TRBV7-9 and TRBJ1-1; the D is unclear. Trimming removed 2 bases from V and 8 bases from J, with 9 bases in between. This CDR3 is built from 12 residues. Germline CDR1 SEHNR, CDR2 FQNEAQ (reference sequence).

This clone appeared a single time. This may be a read error, as it is one base from a much larger clone. The chain is built from TRBV5-5 and TRBJ2-3; D not resolved. The germline V and J ends were trimmed by 4 bases and 6 bases, with 6 bases remaining between them. This CDR3 is built from 11 residues. The germline V gene has CDR1 SGHKS and CDR2 YYEKEE (reference sequence). CDR3 sequence: CASSEGDTQYF. CDR3 DNA sequence: TGTGCCAGCAGCGAAGGGGATACGCAGTATTTT.

The chain couples TRBV5-8 to TRBJ2-1; TRBD2 aligns across 14 bases. The CDR3 runs to 17 residues. The trim removed 0 bases at V and 5 bases at J, leaving 4 bases unmatched. The germline gives CDR1 SGHTS, CDR2 YDEGEE. For the CDR3, the DNA is TGTGCCAGCAGCTTGGGACAGGGACTAGCGGGAGACAATGAGCAGTTCTTC. It is translated as CASSLGQGLAGDNEQFF.

This clone has only one observation. This sequence joins TRBV28 and TRBJ2-3; 7 bases agree with TRBD2. This CDR3 region has 14 residues. Germline trimming cut 6 bases from V and 6 bases from J; bases unmatched to any gene: 9. CDR1 is MDHEN and CDR2 is SYDVKM in the germline V gene. In DNA form, the CDR3 reads TGTGCCAGCAGCCGTGGACTAGTAGGCGATACGCAGTATTTT. Amino acid sequence: CASSRGLVGDTQYF.

The chain links TRBV29-1 to TRBJ1-5; D uncertain. V was clipped by 7 bases and J by 5 bases, with 21 bases between them. This CDR3 has 15 amino acids. Germline-derived CDR1 and CDR2 are SQVTM and ANQGSEA. The CDR3 reads CSARGTWQSDQPQHF. The CDR3 DNA reads TGCAGCGCCCGTGGCACCTGGCAGTCGGATCAGCCCCAGCATTTT.

The chain couples TRBV11-2 to TRBJ2-3; TRBD2 is a possible D gene (6 bases). The length of the CDR3 is 16 residues. Trimming stripped 1 base from V and 0 bases from J, with 11 bases between. Germline lookup yields CDR1 SGHAT and CDR2 FQNNGV. This chain's CDR3 is CASSLGLGISTDTQYF. The DNA for the CDR3 is TGTGCCAGCAGCTTAGGACTAGGGATTAGCACAGATACGCAGTATTTT. The variable domain in full, with the rest retrieved from reference TRBV11-2 and TRBJ2-3, is EAGVAQSPRYKIIEKRQSVAFWCNPISGHATLYWYQQILGQGPKLLIQFQNNGVVDDSQLPKDRFSAERLKGVDSTLKIQPAKLEDSAVYLCASSLGLGISTDTQYFGPGTRLTVL.

The chain employs TRBV27 and TRBJ2-5; D is possibly TRBD1 (6 bases). The CDR3 spans 16 residues. Trimming removed 5 bases from V and 9 bases from J, with 25 bases in between. Germline V lookup: CDR1 MNHEY, CDR2 SMNVEV (reference sequence). The CDR3 nucleotides read TGTGCCAGCAGTGACGGCGAGAATAGGGGGACCTTTCCCCAGTACTTC. Amino acid sequence: CASSDGENRGTFPQYF.

The genes are TRBV5-1 and TRBJ2-3; no reliable D call. This CDR3 region has 16 residues. Per germline, CDR1 SGHRS and CDR2 YFSETQ. The V end lost 1 base, the J end lost 0 bases, and 12 bases lay between the germline ends. CDR3: CASSLQPDGSTDTQYF. The CDR3 nucleotides are TGCGCCAGCAGCTTGCAGCCGGACGGAAGCACAGATACGCAGTATTTT. The entire variable domain, with the rest obtained from reference TRBV5-1 and TRBJ2-3, is as follows: KAGVTQTPRYLIKTRGQQVTLSCSPISGHRSVSWYQQTPGQGLQFLFEYFSETQRNKGNFPGRFSGRQFSNSRSEMNVSTLELGDSALYLCASSLQPDGSTDTQYFGPGTRLTVL.

The chain uses TRBV5-1 and TRBJ2-7; possible D gene TRBD2, 6 bases. The germline gives CDR1 SGHRS, CDR2 YFSETQ. Trimming removed 3 bases from V and 1 base from J, with 17 bases in between. This CDR3 is 16 amino acids long. The DNA of the CDR3 is TGCGCCAGCAGCTCCACCTTAGGTAGCGGATCCTACGAGCAGTACTTC. Protein: CASSSTLGSGSYEQYF.

The chain is built from TRBV5-4 and TRBJ2-5; 11 positions match TRBD2. Germline V lookup: CDR1 SGHNT, CDR2 YYREEE (reference sequence). CDR3 size: 16 residues. J was trimmed by 1 base and V by 1 base; bases with no gene match: 3. The CDR3 nucleotides read TGTGCCAGCAGCTTGAGGACTAGCGGGTTCCAAGAGACCCAGTACTTC. Amino acids: CASSLRTSGFQETQYF. Using reference TRBV5-4 and TRBJ2-5 for the parts outside the CDR3, the full variable domain is ETGVTQSPTHLIKTRGQQVTLRCSSQSGHNTVSWYQQALGQGPQFIFQYYREEENGRGNFPPRFSGLQFPNYSSELNVNALELDDSALYLCASSLRTSGFQETQYFGPGTRLLVL.

Points on this clone: The sample contains more than one DNA sequence encoding this CDR3. The chain uses TRBV7-9 and TRBJ2-3, with 8 bases lining up with TRBD2. The V gene end was trimmed by 5 bases and the J gene end by 1 base; junction bases not matched to a gene: 5. Per germline, CDR1 SEHNR and CDR2 FQNEAQ (reference sequence). This CDR3 has 15 residues. The CDR3, as DNA: TGTGCCAGCAGCCCCGGGACTAGTGGCACAGATACGCAGTATTTT. The encoded protein is CASSPGTSGTDTQYF.

This chain links TRBV11-2 with TRBJ1-5; maybe TRBD1 (6 bases). The V and J ends lost 0 bases and 6 bases respectively, with 12 bases between them. The CDR3 totals 15 residues. Germline assignment: CDR1 SGHAT and CDR2 FQNNGV. In DNA form, the CDR3 reads TGTGCCAGCAGCTTAGAAGCAGGGGTCAGTCAGCCCCAGCATTTT. Protein product: CASSLEAGVSQPQHF.

The chain links TRBV18 to TRBJ2-1; 8 bases fit TRBD2. The CDR3 is 15 residues long. Germline CDR1 KGHSH, CDR2 LQKENI. The ends lost 3 bases at V and 5 bases at J; junction bases unmatched: 6. Here the CDR3 reads CASSPLSGTHNEQFF. DNA of the CDR3: TGTGCCAGCTCACCTCTTAGCGGGACACACAATGAGCAGTTCTTC.

This clone has only one observation. The CDR3 here is CASSEWPYEQYF. DNA of the CDR3: TGTGCCAGCAGTGAATGGCCCTACGAGCAGTACTTC. J is TRBJ2-7 and V is TRBV6-1; D is ambiguous. V was trimmed by 2 bases and J by 2 bases, leaving 4 bases between them. Looked up from germline, CDR1 is MNHNS and CDR2 is SASEGT. This CDR3 has 12 amino acids.

V and J are TRBV10-1 and TRBJ2-5; 8 positions agree with TRBD1. The CDR3 has 14 amino acids. Germline loops: CDR1 WNHNN, CDR2 SYGVQD (reference sequence). With 6 bases clipped from V and 5 bases from J, the junction kept 8 bases outside the gene matches. The CDR3 is CASSPDRGQETQYF. The DNA for the CDR3 is TGCGCCAGCAGCCCCGACAGGGGTCAGGAGACCCAGTACTTC.